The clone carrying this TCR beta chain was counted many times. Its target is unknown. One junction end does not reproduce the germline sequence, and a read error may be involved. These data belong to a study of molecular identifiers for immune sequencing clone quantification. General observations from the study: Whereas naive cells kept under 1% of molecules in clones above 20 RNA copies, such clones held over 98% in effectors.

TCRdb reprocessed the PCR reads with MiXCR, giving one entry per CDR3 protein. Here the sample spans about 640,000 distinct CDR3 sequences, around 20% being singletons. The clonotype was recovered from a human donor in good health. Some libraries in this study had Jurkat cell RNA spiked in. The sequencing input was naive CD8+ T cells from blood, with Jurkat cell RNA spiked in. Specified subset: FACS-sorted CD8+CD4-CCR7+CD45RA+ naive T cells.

CDR3 region: CASSLRAGEAPAYEQYF. In nucleotides, the CDR3 is TGTGCTAGCAGCTTAAGAGCGGGAGAGGCTCCGGCCTACGAGCAGTACTTC. This chain uses TRBV7-7 with TRBJ2-7, with 8 nucleotides matching TRBD2. This CDR3 spans 17 amino acids. Germline V gene sequence: CDR1 SSHAT, CDR2 FNYEAQ (reference sequence). Full variable domain (rest looked up from reference TRBV7-7 and TRBJ2-7): GAGVSQSPRYKVTKRGQDVTLRCDPISSHATLYWYQQALGQGPEFLTYFNYEAQPDKSGLPSDRFSAERPEGSISTLTIQRTEQRDSAMYRCASSLRAGEAPAYEQYFGPGTRLTVT.